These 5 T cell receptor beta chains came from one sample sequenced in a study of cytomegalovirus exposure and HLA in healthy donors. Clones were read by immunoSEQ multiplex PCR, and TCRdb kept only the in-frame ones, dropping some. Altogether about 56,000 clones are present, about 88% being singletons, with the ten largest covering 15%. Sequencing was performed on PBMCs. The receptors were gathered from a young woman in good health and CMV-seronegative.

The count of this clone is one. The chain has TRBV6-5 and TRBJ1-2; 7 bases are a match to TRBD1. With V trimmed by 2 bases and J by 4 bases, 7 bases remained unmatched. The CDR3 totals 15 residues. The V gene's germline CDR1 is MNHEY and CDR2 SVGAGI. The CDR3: CASSYLGAGGYGYTF. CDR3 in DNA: TGTGCCAGCAGTTACCTCGGGGCAGGGGGCTATGGCTACACCTTC.

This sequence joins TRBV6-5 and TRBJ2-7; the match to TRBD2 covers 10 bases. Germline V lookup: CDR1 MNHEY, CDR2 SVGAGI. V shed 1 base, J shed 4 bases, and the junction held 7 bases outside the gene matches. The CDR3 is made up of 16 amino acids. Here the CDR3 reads CASSYWGTSAPYEQYF. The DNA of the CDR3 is TGTGCCAGCAGTTACTGGGGGACTAGCGCACCTTACGAGCAGTACTTC.

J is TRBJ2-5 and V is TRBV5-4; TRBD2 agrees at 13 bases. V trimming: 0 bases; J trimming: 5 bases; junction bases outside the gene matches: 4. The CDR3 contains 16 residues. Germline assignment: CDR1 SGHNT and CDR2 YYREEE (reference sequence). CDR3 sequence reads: CASSLGTSGRHETQYF. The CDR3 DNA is TGTGCCAGCAGCTTGGGGACTAGCGGGAGACATGAGACCCAGTACTTC. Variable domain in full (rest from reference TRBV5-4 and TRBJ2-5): ETGVTQSPTHLIKTRGQQVTLRCSSQSGHNTVSWYQQALGQGPQFIFQYYREEENGRGNFPPRFSGLQFPNYSSELNVNALELDDSALYLCASSLGTSGRHETQYFGPGTRLLVL.

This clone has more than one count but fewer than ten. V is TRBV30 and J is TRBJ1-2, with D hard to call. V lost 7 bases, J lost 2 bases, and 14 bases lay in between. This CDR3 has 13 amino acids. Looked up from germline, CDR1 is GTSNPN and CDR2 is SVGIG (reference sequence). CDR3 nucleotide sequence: TGTGCCTTGGAGAGGAGGGTGAACTATGGCTACACCTTC. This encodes CALERRVNYGYTF.

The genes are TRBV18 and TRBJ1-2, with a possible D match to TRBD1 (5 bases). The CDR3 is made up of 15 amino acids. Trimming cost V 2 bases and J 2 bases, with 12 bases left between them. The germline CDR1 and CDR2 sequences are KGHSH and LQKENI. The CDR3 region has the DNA TGTGCCAGCTCACCAATAGACAGCGTCAACTATGGCTACACCTTC. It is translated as CASSPIDSVNYGYTF. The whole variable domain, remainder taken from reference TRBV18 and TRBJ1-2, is NAGVMQNPRHLVRRRGQEARLRCSPMKGHSHVYWYRQLPEEGLKFMVYLQKENIIDESGMPKERFSAEFPKEGPSILRIQQVVRGDSAAYFCASSPIDSVNYGYTFGSGTRLTVV.